A single sample is the source of the 30 T cell receptor beta chains below, sequenced in a study of response to subunit inactivated influenza vaccine (dated by TCRdb to the late 2010s). Library construction relied on RT-PCR. Sequencing relied on an Illumina HiSeq 2500. Using fastp at Q25 and MiXCR, TCRdb reprocessed the public reads and kept productive beta chains. Entries are consolidated by CDR3 protein sequence, retaining the most common genes and DNA. The sample table contains about 700,000 distinct CDR3 sequences; only one count was recorded for 12% to 15% of them. The ten largest clones add up to about 7.4% of the sample. Sequenced here: PBMCs from blood, sampled approximately 15 days before vaccination. All receptors come from a man aged 45 to 65 who received an inactivated influenza vaccine. Donor details come from another sample of the same person, matched by shared clones.

V usage is TRBV3-1 and J usage is TRBJ2-3; D gene uncertain. Germline V CDR1 and CDR2: LGHDT, YNNKEL (reference sequence). The CDR3 length is 15 residues. The V gene lost 3 bases and the J gene lost 1 base, with 11 bases spanning the gap. CDR3 coding DNA: TGTGCCAGCAGCCAGCGACTGGCTCGCACAGATACGCAGTATTTT. Translating gives CASSQRLARTDTQYF.

This clonotype was detected only a few times. This chain links TRBV20-1 with TRBJ2-1; tentative D call: TRBD2 (6 bases). V shed 5 bases and J shed 1 base, with 15 bases lying between them. This CDR3 is 15 amino acids long. Germline assignment: CDR1 DFQATT and CDR2 SNEGSKA (reference sequence). CDR3 nucleotide sequence: TGCAGTGCTCCCGATCAAGGAGGGTCCTACAATGAGCAGTTCTTC. Translating it yields CSAPDQGGSYNEQFF.

CDR3 protein: CASKAGWISEQFF. CDR3 in DNA: TGTGCCAGCAAAGCCGGTTGGATCAGCGAGCAGTTCTTC. This chain uses TRBV28 with TRBJ2-1; D is uncertain. The CDR3 spans 13 residues. Between the trimmed V and J ends, which lost 7 bases and 10 bases, there was a span of 17 bases. CDR1 MDHEN and CDR2 SYDVKM come from the germline V gene.

This clonotype has just a few counts. V is TRBV10-3 and J is TRBJ2-7; no clear D. This CDR3 has 13 residues. The germline CDR1 and CDR2 sequences are ENHRY and SYGVKD. Between the trimmed V and J ends, which lost 3 bases and 4 bases, there was a span of 10 bases. The CDR3 reads CAISDEVPYEQYF. The CDR3 DNA follows: TGTGCCATCAGTGATGAAGTCCCTTACGAGCAGTACTTC.

There are a few counts of this clonotype. This chain uses TRBV24-1 with TRBJ2-3; TRBD2 agrees at 9 bases. Trimming cost V 4 bases and J 1 base; bases outside gene matches: 5. CDR1 is KGHDR and CDR2 is SFDVKD in the germline V gene. The length of the CDR3 is 16 residues. The CDR3 coding sequence is TGTGCCACCAGTGACCGGAGACTAGCGGGCACAGATACGCAGTATTTT. It encodes CATSDRRLAGTDTQYF.

Only a few counts were recorded for this clonotype. CDR3 loop: CASSQDGTGGYNEQFF. In DNA form, the CDR3 reads TGTGCCAGCAGCCAGGACGGGACAGGGGGTTACAATGAGCAGTTCTTC. The V and J genes are TRBV7-2 and TRBJ2-1; TRBD1 matches 11 bases. The V gene end was trimmed by 5 bases and the J gene end by 4 bases; junction bases not matched to a gene: 7. Germline CDR1 reads SGHTA; CDR2 reads FQGNSA. The CDR3 runs 16 residues.

This clonotype was seen a few times. The J gene is TRBJ2-1, the V gene TRBV6-1; 9 bases are a match to TRBD1. The V gene end was trimmed by 0 bases and the J gene end by 7 bases; junction bases not matched to a gene: 13. Germline V gene lookup returns CDR1 MNHNS and CDR2 SASEGT. The CDR3 runs 18 residues. This CDR3 reads CASSEALYGTGGLNEQFF. Written as DNA, the CDR3 is TGTGCCAGCAGTGAAGCGCTTTATGGAACAGGGGGCTTGAATGAGCAGTTCTTC.

The chain is built from TRBV4-3 and TRBJ2-7; D is possibly TRBD1 or TRBD2 (5 bases each). The CDR3 is 17 amino acids. Trimming took 0 bases from V and 2 from J, leaving 17 bases between them. CDR1 is LGHNA and CDR2 is YSLEER in the germline V gene. The CDR3, as DNA: TGCGCCAGCAGCCAAGAAGGCGGGCGAAGACAGCCCTACGAGCAGTACTTC. It yields the protein CASSQEGGRRQPYEQYF.

This clonotype was observed at least ten times. The chain has TRBV6-6 and TRBJ1-3; D remains unclear. The CDR3 spans 12 residues. The germline V gene has CDR1 MNHNY and CDR2 SVGAGI (reference sequence). V was shortened by 6 bases and J by 8 bases, with 11 bases between the two germline ends. CDR3 nucleotide sequence: TGTGCCAGCAGGCCACGGGAAGACACCATATATTTT. Translation gives CASRPREDTIYF.

This clonotype appeared a few times. The chain combines TRBV20-1 with TRBJ1-5; D might be TRBD1 (6 bases). V shed 6 bases and J shed 0 bases, with 21 bases lying between them. CDR1 and CDR2 from the germline V gene are DFQATT and SNEGSKA (reference sequence). There are 17 residues in the CDR3. The CDR3 reads CSAGLYFGQNSNQPQHF. CDR3 sequence (DNA): TGCAGTGCAGGACTTTATTTCGGACAGAATAGCAATCAGCCCCAGCATTTT.

This chain uses TRBV7-9 with TRBJ1-4; 9 bases fit TRBD1. V was pared by 3 bases and J by 6 bases, with 2 bases of the junction left unmatched. This CDR3 spans 14 amino acids. Germline loops: CDR1 SEHNR, CDR2 FQNEAQ (reference sequence). As DNA, the CDR3 is TGTGCCAGCAGCTTGGGGACAGGGCATGAAAAACTGTTTTTT. This translates into CASSLGTGHEKLFF.

The J gene is TRBJ1-5, the V gene TRBV29-1; no clear D gene. CDR1 is SQVTM and CDR2 is ANQGSEA in the germline V gene. V shed 0 bases and J shed 0 bases, with 6 bases lying between them. The CDR3 covers 14 residues. CDR3 in DNA: TGCAGCGTTGAAGATCCAAATAGCAATCAGCCCCAGCATTTT. It encodes CSVEDPNSNQPQHF.

The chain joins TRBV6-5 to TRBJ2-1; a weak D match, TRBD1 (5 bases). Deletions cut 6 bases from V and 7 bases from J, with 10 bases between. CDR1 and CDR2 from the germline V gene are MNHEY and SVGAGI. The CDR3 contains 12 residues. The CDR3 sequence: CASSPGKNEQFF. The CDR3 nucleotides read TGTGCCAGCAGCCCAGGGAAGAATGAGCAGTTCTTC.

The chain has TRBV20-1 and TRBJ2-2; either TRBD1 or TRBD2 may supply D (6 bases each). V was cut by 4 bases and J by 4 bases, with 16 bases left in between. The germline gives CDR1 DFQATT, CDR2 SNEGSKA (reference sequence). The CDR3 has 15 amino acids. This CDR3 reads CSAKGGTPSTGELFF. CDR3 nucleotides: TGCAGTGCTAAAGGCGGGACACCGAGCACCGGGGAGCTGTTTTTT.

This clonotype was detected a few times. The CDR3: CATSREGAGETQYF. The CDR3 region has the DNA TGTGCCACCAGCAGAGAGGGGGCCGGAGAGACCCAGTACTTC. This chain joins TRBV15 and TRBJ2-5; maybe TRBD1 (6 bases). This CDR3 is 14 amino acids long. Germline loops: CDR1 LNHNV, CDR2 YYDKDF (reference sequence). Trimming took off 0 bases at V and 4 bases at J, with 9 bases between the two ends.

This clonotype was observed once. This chain joins TRBV5-1 and TRBJ2-7, with D possibly being TRBD2 (7 bases). Germline lookup yields CDR1 SGHRS and CDR2 YFSETQ. This CDR3 has 12 amino acids. Trimming cost V 3 bases and J 11 bases, with 15 bases left between them. CDR3 coding DNA: TGCGCCAGCAGCTCCGAGGGGGGGCCGGAGTACTTC. This translates into CASSSEGGPEYF.

This clonotype has ten or more counts. An end of the junction differs from the germline gene, which may be a read error. The chain recombines TRBV12-3 or TRBV12-4 with TRBJ2-2; 8 positions agree with TRBD2. The CDR3 extends over 13 amino acids. CDR3 sequence: CASSLAGPGELFF. DNA of the CDR3: TGTGCCAGCAGCTTAGCGGGGCCCGGGGAGCTGTTTTTT.

This clonotype was observed a few times. The J gene is TRBJ2-7, the V gene TRBV7-2; D may match TRBD1 or TRBD2 (5 bases each). CDR3 length: 15 amino acids. CDR1 is SGHTA, CDR2 FQGNSA, per germline. Trimming shortened V by 5 bases and J by 5 bases, and 19 bases separated the two germline ends. As DNA, the CDR3 is TGTGCCAGCAGCCGGAGGACTGATGGACATAACGAGCAGTACTTC. This codes for CASSRRTDGHNEQYF.

This clonotype was detected a few times. The chain links TRBV6-1 to TRBJ1-6; D is unclear. The V gene's germline CDR1 is MNHNS and CDR2 SASEGT. This CDR3 region has 13 residues. V lost 6 bases, J lost 1 base, and 4 bases lay in between. As DNA, the CDR3 is TGTGCCAGCAGGGTATCCTATAATTCACCCCTCCACTTT. Protein sequence: CASRVSYNSPLHF.

The V gene is TRBV4-3, the J gene TRBJ2-1; D not resolved. CDR1 LGHNA and CDR2 YSLEER come from the germline V gene. Trimming shortened V by 0 bases and J by 7 bases, and 10 bases separated the two germline ends. This CDR3 is built from 14 residues. The DNA for the CDR3 is TGCGCCAGCAGCCAAGATACGGTGCTAAATGAGCAGTTCTTC. Residues: CASSQDTVLNEQFF.

This sequence joins TRBV7-2 and TRBJ2-3; no clear D gene. This CDR3 contains 13 residues. With 5 bases removed from V and 5 bases from J, the gap between germline ends came to 11 bases. Looked up from germline, CDR1 is SGHTA and CDR2 is FQGNSA. CDR3 loop: CASSTPKGDTQYF. In DNA form, the CDR3 reads TGTGCCAGCAGCACGCCCAAGGGAGATACGCAGTATTTT.

This clonotype was counted at least ten times. The V call is TRBV2, the J call TRBJ1-1, with D perhaps TRBD1 (5 bases). There are 17 residues in the CDR3. The germline gives CDR1 SNHLY, CDR2 FYNNEI. Trimming removed 5 bases from V and 4 bases from J, with 23 bases in between. CDR3 protein: CASSPPPWQGGRTEAFF. For the CDR3, the DNA is TGTGCCAGCAGTCCACCCCCGTGGCAGGGAGGCCGCACTGAAGCTTTCTTT.

This clonotype has ten or more counts. The chain is built from TRBV5-4 and TRBJ2-7, with D tentatively TRBD1 or TRBD2 (6 bases each). The CDR3 totals 15 residues. V lost 2 bases, J lost 0 bases, and 12 bases lay in between. Germline V lookup: CDR1 SGHNT, CDR2 YYREEE (reference sequence). The CDR3 sequence: CASSFGGGLSYEQYF. The CDR3 bases are TGTGCCAGCAGCTTCGGGGGCGGCCTCTCCTACGAGCAGTACTTC. The full variable domain, rest sourced from reference TRBV5-4 and TRBJ2-7, is ETGVTQSPTHLIKTRGQQVTLRCSSQSGHNTVSWYQQALGQGPQFIFQYYREEENGRGNFPPRFSGLQFPNYSSELNVNALELDDSALYLCASSFGGGLSYEQYFGPGTRLTVT.

The chain carries TRBV6-2 or TRBV6-3 and TRBJ2-7, with 8 positions matching TRBD2. From germline, CDR1 is MNHEY and CDR2 SVGEGT. CDR3 size: 14 residues. Losses at the gene ends were 4 bases for V and 6 bases for J; bases not matched to a gene: 8. The CDR3: CASSWVPAGGEQYF. CDR3 nucleotide sequence: TGTGCCAGCAGTTGGGTCCCGGCGGGAGGCGAGCAGTACTTC.

Many counts were recorded for this clonotype. The chain carries TRBV9 and TRBJ2-7; D is perhaps TRBD1 or TRBD2 (5 bases each). With 2 bases removed from V and 7 bases from J, the gap between germline ends came to 25 bases. This CDR3 has 17 residues. From germline, CDR1 is SGDLS and CDR2 YYNGEE. Written as DNA, the CDR3 is TGTGCCAGCAGCGTGGGGGTGGGAGACTCATCACGGGGAGAGCAGTACTTC. Translation gives CASSVGVGDSSRGEQYF.

The chain recombines TRBV20-1 with TRBJ2-3, with 9 positions matching TRBD2. The length of the CDR3 is 15 residues. V lost 1 base to trimming and J lost 7 bases; unmatched junction nucleotides: 9. The germline V gene encodes CDR1 DFQATT and CDR2 SNEGSKA (reference sequence). CDR3 loop: CSARVAGGLGNTQYF. Here the CDR3 DNA reads TGCAGTGCTAGAGTGGCGGGGGGGCTCGGAAATACGCAGTATTTT.

The V and J genes are TRBV12-3 or TRBV12-4 and TRBJ2-1; D is possibly TRBD1 (6 bases). Deletions cut 8 bases from V and 0 bases from J, with 17 bases between. The CDR3 is 16 residues long. The CDR3 here is CASRISGTSSYNEQFF. In DNA form, the CDR3 reads TGTGCCAGCCGAATCTCGGGGACAAGCTCCTACAATGAGCAGTTCTTC.

The chain joins TRBV5-1 to TRBJ2-3; 10 bases line up with TRBD2. V shed 1 base, J shed 5 bases, and the junction held 7 bases outside the gene matches. CDR1 is SGHRS, CDR2 YFSETQ, per germline. The CDR3 runs 16 residues. The CDR3 sequence is CASSLKAGGFGDTQYF. CDR3 sequence (DNA): TGCGCCAGCAGCTTGAAAGCGGGAGGGTTTGGAGATACGCAGTATTTT.

V gene TRBV29-1 combines with J gene TRBJ1-2; TRBD1 is a possible D gene (6 bases). The germline V gene encodes CDR1 SQVTM and CDR2 ANQGSEA. The V end was cut by 7 bases, the J end by 3 bases, with 15 bases between. CDR3 length: 13 residues. The CDR3 DNA follows: TGCAGCGCCGACACGGGGGGCTACTATGGCTACACCTTC. This gives the protein CSADTGGYYGYTF. Looking up the rest from reference TRBV29-1 and TRBJ1-2 gives the full variable domain: SAVISQKPSRDICQRGTSLTIQCQVDSQVTMMFWYRQQPGQSLTLIATANQGSEATYESGFVIDKFPISRPNLTFSTLTVSNMSPEDSSIYLCSADTGGYYGYTFGSGTRLTVV.

This clonotype was observed a handful of times. The chain is built from TRBV7-9 and TRBJ1-1; D is undetermined. CDR3 length equals 17 residues. The V end lost 5 bases, the J end lost 6 bases, and 25 bases lay between the germline ends. Germline CDR1 reads SEHNR; CDR2 reads FQNEAQ (reference sequence). In DNA, the CDR3 is TGTGCCAGCAGCCAGCGAGAGAAGGGTCGGGGAAAGGCTGAAGCTTTCTTT. This gives the protein CASSQREKGRGKAEAFF.